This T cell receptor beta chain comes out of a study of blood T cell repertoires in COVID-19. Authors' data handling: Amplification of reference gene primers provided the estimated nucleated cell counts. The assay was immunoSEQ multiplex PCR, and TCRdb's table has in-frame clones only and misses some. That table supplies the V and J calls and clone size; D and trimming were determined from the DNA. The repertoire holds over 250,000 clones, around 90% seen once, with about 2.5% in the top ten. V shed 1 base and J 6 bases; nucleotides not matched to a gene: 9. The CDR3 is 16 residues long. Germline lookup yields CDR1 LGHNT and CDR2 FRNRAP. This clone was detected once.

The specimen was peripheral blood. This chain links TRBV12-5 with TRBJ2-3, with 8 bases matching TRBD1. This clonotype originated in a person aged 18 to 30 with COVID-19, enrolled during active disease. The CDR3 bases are TGTGCTAGTGGTTTGGGAGACAGGGGCCTCTTGGATACGCAGTATTTT. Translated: CASGLGDRGLLDTQYF.